The 22 T cell receptor beta chains below all came from one sample that was sequenced in a study of blood T cell repertoires in COVID-19. This table comes from immunoSEQ multiplex PCR, and its TCRdb copy is limited to in-frame clones, with some not included. The data contain roughly 200,000 clones, roughly 84% of them seen just once; the ten biggest clones take up 18%. Sequenced material: peripheral blood. The source of these receptors is a person aged 65-85 years with COVID-19, enrolled during active disease.

The chain employs TRBV3-1 (or the pseudogene TRBV3-2) and TRBJ1-2; D may be TRBD1 (5 bases). CDR1 LGHDT and CDR2 YNNKEL come from the germline V gene (reference sequence). The V end lost 9 bases, the J end lost 2 bases, and 10 bases lay between the germline ends. The CDR3 totals 12 residues. The CDR3 loop is CASTGRNYGYTF. The DNA of the CDR3 is TGTGCCAGTACAGGACGGAACTATGGCTACACCTTC.

This rearrangement joins TRBV6-6 to TRBJ2-5; the D gene is possibly TRBD1 (6 bases). Germline-derived CDR1 and CDR2 are MNHNY and SVGAGI (reference sequence). The CDR3 is made up of 14 amino acids. V gave up 6 bases and J gave up 4 bases, with 15 bases separating them. The chain's CDR3 is CASRRLQGGETQYF. The DNA for the CDR3 is TGTGCCAGCAGAAGACTACAGGGTGGAGAGACCCAGTACTTC.

The V and J genes are TRBV5-8 and TRBJ1-3; D is unresolved. CDR1 SGHTS and CDR2 YDEGEE come from the germline V gene. V gave up 0 bases and J gave up 2 bases, with 9 bases separating them. The CDR3 is 15 residues long. The CDR3 protein is CASSLVAGTGNTIYF. CDR3 nucleotide sequence: TGTGCCAGCAGCTTGGTCGCAGGTACTGGAAACACCATATATTTT. Looking up the rest from reference TRBV5-8 and TRBJ1-3 gives the full variable domain: EAGVTQSPTHLIKTRGQQATLRCSPISGHTSVYWYQQALGLGLQFLLWYDEGEERNRGNFPPRFSGRQFPNYSSELNVNALELEDSALYLCASSLVAGTGNTIYFGEGSWLTVV.

The chain employs TRBV21-1 and TRBJ1-6. TRBV21-1 is designated a pseudogene. This CDR3 is built from 17 residues. The CDR3 region is CASSKRRRQLYNSPLHF. In DNA form, the CDR3 reads TGTGCCAGCAGCAAAAGGCGGAGGCAGTTGTATAATTCACCCCTCCACTTT.

The rearrangement links TRBV14 to TRBJ2-3, with D possibly TRBD2 on 7 matching bases. V shed 4 bases and J shed 0 bases, with 17 bases lying between them. Germline V CDR1 and CDR2: SGHDN, FVKESK. The CDR3 length is 17 residues. CDR3 loop: CASSRDLGGPSTDTQYF. CDR3 sequence (DNA): TGTGCCAGCAGCCGGGATCTCGGGGGGCCTAGCACAGATACGCAGTATTTT.

This chain connects TRBV11-3 to TRBJ2-6; maybe TRBD2 (6 bases). The CDR3 sequence is 18 residues long. V dropped 5 bases and J dropped 0 bases, with 17 bases sitting between them. Germline values: CDR1 SGHNT, CDR2 YENEEA. The CDR3 bases are TGTGCCAGCAGCACCGGAGGGGCACGACACTCTGGGGCCAACGTCCTGACTTTC. Translating it yields CASSTGGARHSGANVLTF.

The J gene is TRBJ1-5, the V gene TRBV15; a weak D match, TRBD1 (6 bases). Per the germline V gene, CDR1 is LNHNV and CDR2 is YYDKDF (reference sequence). CDR3 length equals 15 residues. Trimming removed 1 base from V and 6 bases from J, with 13 bases in between. This CDR3 is CATSRGQAAGQPQHF. Here the CDR3 DNA reads TGTGCCACCAGCAGAGGACAGGCGGCGGGTCAGCCCCAGCATTTT.

Written as DNA, the CDR3 is TGTGCCAGCTTGCAACCCCCCCAAGGCGGACAGGGGTCTTCCTACAATGAGCAGTTCTTC. This translates into CASLQPPQGGQGSSYNEQFF. This chain links TRBV18 with TRBJ2-1; 9 bases agree with TRBD1. Germline-derived CDR1 and CDR2 are KGHSH and LQKENI. The J segment lost 1 base and the V segment lost 7 bases, leaving 20 bases of the junction unmatched. This CDR3 has 20 amino acids.

This chain connects TRBV20-1 to TRBJ1-2; D is perhaps TRBD1 (6 bases). Germline V lookup: CDR1 DFQATT, CDR2 SNEGSKA (reference sequence). The CDR3 has 14 amino acids. Trimming removed 3 bases from V and 4 bases from J, with 15 bases in between. For the CDR3, the DNA is TGCAGTGCTAGTGGGGACACTACTCTCTATGGCTACACCTTC. Protein product: CSASGDTTLYGYTF.

The genes are TRBV30 and TRBJ2-6, with 7 bases lining up with TRBD1. CDR1 GTSNPN and CDR2 SVGIG come from the germline V gene (reference sequence). The CDR3 loop spans 16 amino acids. Trimming at V came to 6 bases and at J to 4 bases, leaving 12 bases not matched to a gene. CDR3 amino acids: CACQTGFWSGANVLTF. The CDR3, as DNA: TGTGCCTGCCAGACAGGGTTTTGGTCCGGGGCCAACGTCCTGACTTTC.

CDR3 in amino acids: CASSKGTDHNEQFF. The CDR3 nucleotides read TGTGCCAGCTCGAAGGGGACAGATCACAATGAGCAGTTCTTC. This rearrangement joins TRBV11-3 to TRBJ2-1; 7 bases are a match to TRBD1. Per the germline V gene, CDR1 is SGHNT and CDR2 is YENEEA. The CDR3 extends over 14 amino acids. V dropped 8 bases and J dropped 5; count of bases not matched to a gene: 9.

This clone was seen more than once but under ten times. This rearrangement joins TRBV7-6 to TRBJ1-1; D remains unclear. Per germline, CDR1 SGHVS and CDR2 FNYEAQ. The CDR3 is 11 amino acids. Trimming pared 5 bases from V and 6 bases from J, leaving 7 bases between. CDR3 amino acids: CASSRSSEAFF. The CDR3 coding sequence is TGTGCCAGCAGCCGTTCCTCTGAAGCTTTCTTT.

About this clone: One end of the junction fails to match germline, which may point to a read error. J is TRBJ2-2 and V is TRBV7-2; D unresolved. Looked up from germline, CDR1 is SGHTA and CDR2 is FQGNSA. This CDR3 region has 13 residues. The CDR3 region has the DNA TGTGCCAGCACCTTAATTAACTCCGGGGAGCTGTTTTTT. Its translation is CASTLINSGELFF.

The chain couples TRBV7-8 to TRBJ1-3; TRBD1 might be the D (5 bases). Trimming removed 1 base at V and 2 bases at J, with 15 bases between. Looked up from germline, CDR1 is SGHVS and CDR2 is FQNEAQ. The CDR3 loop spans 17 amino acids. CDR3 sequence (DNA): TGTGCCAGCAGCTTAGGACAGAGTGGGGTGGCTGGAAACACCATATATTTT. Translating gives CASSLGQSGVAGNTIYF. The full variable domain, its missing parts supplied by reference TRBV7-8 and TRBJ1-3, is GAGVSQSPRYKVAKRGQDVALRCDPISGHVSLFWYQQALGQGPEFLTYFQNEAQLDKSGLPSDRFFAERPEGSVSTLKIQRTQQEDSAVYLCASSLGQSGVAGNTIYFGEGSWLTVV.

The table lists this clone with a count of one. The genes are TRBV24-1 and TRBJ2-4; the D gene is possibly TRBD2 (6 bases). Deletions cut 0 bases from V and 0 bases from J, with 11 bases between. Germline CDR1 is KGHDR and CDR2 is SFDVKD. CDR3 length: 17 residues. CDR3 DNA: TGTGCCACCAGTGATTTGAGGAGGGACCTAGCCAAAAACATTCAGTACTTC. This translates into CATSDLRRDLAKNIQYF.

The gene calls are TRBV6-2 or TRBV6-3 and TRBJ1-2; 7 bases align to TRBD1. Losses at the gene ends were 6 bases for V and 7 bases for J; bases not matched to a gene: 8. The CDR3 has 13 amino acids. Germline CDR1 reads MNHEY; CDR2 reads SVGEGT. The CDR3 region is CASSPMTGSGYTF. Here the CDR3 DNA reads TGTGCCAGCAGCCCTATGACAGGGAGTGGCTACACCTTC.

This clone was found once. The J gene is TRBJ1-5, the V gene TRBV4-1, with D perhaps TRBD1 (5 bases). Trimming took off 2 bases at V and 2 bases at J, with 13 bases between the two ends. The CDR3 totals 16 residues. Germline CDR1 reads MGHRA; CDR2 reads YSYEKL. The CDR3 loop reads CASSQSLAGGNQPQHF. The DNA for the CDR3 is TGCGCCAGCAGCCAATCTCTAGCGGGGGGCAATCAGCCCCAGCATTTT.

V is TRBV7-9 and J is TRBJ1-6; the D is unclear. The CDR3 is made up of 14 amino acids. The V end lost 0 bases, the J end lost 8 bases, and 8 bases lay between the germline ends. In germline, CDR1 is SEHNR, CDR2 FQNEAQ (reference sequence). The CDR3 nucleotides are TGTGCCAGCAGCTTAGCAGGGAGGGATTCACCCCTCCACTTT. Its protein product is CASSLAGRDSPLHF.

The chain joins TRBV19 to TRBJ1-2; tentatively, D is TRBD1 (6 bases). CDR3 size: 14 residues. Trimming removed 6 bases from V and 2 bases from J, with 13 bases in between. Germline values: CDR1 LNHDA, CDR2 SQIVND (reference sequence). CDR3 protein: CASSTDRLNYGYTF. The CDR3 DNA reads TGTGCCAGTAGCACAGACAGGCTAAACTATGGCTACACCTTC. The variable domain in full, with the rest retrieved from reference TRBV19 and TRBJ1-2, is DGGITQSPKYLFRKEGQNVTLSCEQNLNHDAMYWYRQDPGQGLRLIYYSQIVNDFQKGDIAEGYSVSREKKESFPLTVTSAQKNPTAFYLCASSTDRLNYGYTFGSGTRLTVV.

This chain uses TRBV7-2 with TRBJ1-1; 9 nucleotides line up with TRBD1. V was clipped by 1 base and J by 8 bases; unmatched bases: 5. Per the germline V gene, CDR1 is SGHTA and CDR2 is FQGNSA. The CDR3 extends over 14 amino acids. As DNA, the CDR3 is TGTGCCAGCAGCTTAGAAACAGGGGGCCCCGAAGCTTTCTTT. As protein: CASSLETGGPEAFF. Full variable domain (rest looked up from reference TRBV7-2 and TRBJ1-1): GAGVSQSPSNKVTEKGKDVELRCDPISGHTALYWYRQSLGQGLEFLIYFQGNSAPDKSGLPSDRFSAERTGGSVSTLTIQRTQQEDSAVYLCASSLETGGPEAFFGQGTRLTVV.

The chain combines TRBV3-1 (or the pseudogene TRBV3-2) with TRBJ2-5, with 8 bases fitting TRBD1. The J segment lost 4 bases and the V segment lost 7 bases, leaving 8 bases of the junction unmatched. The CDR3 covers 14 residues. CDR1 and CDR2 (germline): LGHDT, YNNKEL (reference sequence). The CDR3 DNA is TGTGCCAGCACCGCAGGGGGCTCTGGAGAGACCCAGTACTTC. Amino acids: CASTAGGSGETQYF.

This chain connects TRBV28 to TRBJ1-5; D is unresolved. V lost 6 bases, J lost 4 bases, and 19 bases lay in between. The CDR3 runs to 16 residues. Germline assignment: CDR1 MDHEN and CDR2 SYDVKM. CDR3 DNA: TGTGCCAGCAGGCGGCAGACCCTATCGGTTAATCAGCCCCAGCATTTT. It translates to CASRRQTLSVNQPQHF.